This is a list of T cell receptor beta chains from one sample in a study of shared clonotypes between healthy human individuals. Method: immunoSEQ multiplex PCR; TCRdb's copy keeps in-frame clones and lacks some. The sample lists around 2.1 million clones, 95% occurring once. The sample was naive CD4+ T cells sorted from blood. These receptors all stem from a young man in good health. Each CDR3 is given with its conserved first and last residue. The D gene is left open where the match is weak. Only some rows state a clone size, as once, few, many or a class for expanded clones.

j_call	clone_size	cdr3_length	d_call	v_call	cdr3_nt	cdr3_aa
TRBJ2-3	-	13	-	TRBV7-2	TGTGCCAGCAGCTTCGGAGTGACAGATACGCAGTATTTT	CASSFGVTDTQYF
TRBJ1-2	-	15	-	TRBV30	TGTGCCTGTCAACCAGCCGGGGGCTTGAGCTATGGCTACACCTTC	CACQPAGGLSYGYTF
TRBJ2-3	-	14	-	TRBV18	TGTGCCAGCTCACCCACAACTGGGACAGATACGCAGTATTTT	CASSPTTGTDTQYF
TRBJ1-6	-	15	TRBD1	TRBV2	TGTGCCAGCAGTGCAACGGACAGGGGGCATTCACCCCTCCACTTT	CASSATDRGHSPLHF
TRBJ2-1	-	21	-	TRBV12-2	TGTGCAAGTCGCTTAGAGGGTCGTGGGATAGGGGGGGTGCGTAATGACAATGAGCAGTTCTTC	CASRLEGRGIGGVRNDNEQFF
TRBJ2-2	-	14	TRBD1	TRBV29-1	TGCAGCGTTGCCCGACAGGGCGGCACCGGGGAGCTGTTTTTT	CSVARQGGTGELFF
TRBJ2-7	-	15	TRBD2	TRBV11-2	TGTGCCAGCAGCTTAGTAGCGGGAGGGGTATACGAGCAGTACTTC	CASSLVAGGVYEQYF
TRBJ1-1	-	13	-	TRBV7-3	TGTGCCAGCAGCCCCCAGGGAAACACTGAAGCTTTCTTT	CASSPQGNTEAFF
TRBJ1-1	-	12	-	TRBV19	TGTGCCAGTAGTATCCGGGGAGGAGAAGCTTTCTTT	CASSIRGGEAFF
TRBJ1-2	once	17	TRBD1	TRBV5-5	TGTGCCAGCAGCTTGGCCCTGGGACAGGGTGAGAGTTATGGCTACACCTTC	CASSLALGQGESYGYTF
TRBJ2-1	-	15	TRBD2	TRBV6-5	TGTGCCAGCAGTAACCTAGCGGGGGGGTTCAATGAGCAGTTCTTC	CASSNLAGGFNEQFF
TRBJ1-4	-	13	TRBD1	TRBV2	TGTGCCACACGTGGACAGGGTGGCGAAAAACTGTTTTTT	CATRGQGGEKLFF
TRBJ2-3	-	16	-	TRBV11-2	TGTGCCAGCAGCTGGTCGGTGCCCTTTGGCACAGATACGCAGTATTTT	CASSWSVPFGTDTQYF
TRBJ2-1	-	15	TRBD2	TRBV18	TGTGCCAGCTCACCACCGGGACTAGCGGCAAATGAGCAGTTCTTC	CASSPPGLAANEQFF
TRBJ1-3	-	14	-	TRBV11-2	TGTGCCAGCAGCTTAGGTGTTGAGGCGTACACCATATATTTT	CASSLGVEAYTIYF
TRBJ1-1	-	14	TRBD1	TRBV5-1	TGCGCCAGCAGCCCGGGACAGGGGACCACTGAAGCTTTCTTT	CASSPGQGTTEAFF
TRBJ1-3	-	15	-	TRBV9	TGTGCCAGCAGCCGTTCCGGTAACTCTGGAAACACCATATATTTT	CASSRSGNSGNTIYF
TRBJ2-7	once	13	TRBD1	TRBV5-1	TGCGCCAGCAGCGGGACAGGGAATTACGAGCAGTACTTC	CASSGTGNYEQYF
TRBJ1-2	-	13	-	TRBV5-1	TGCGCCAGCAGCGAAAGACCCTCGGGAGGCTACACCTTC	CASSERPSGGYTF
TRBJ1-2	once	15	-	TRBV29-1	TGCAGCCACACCTACTCCCAGGACGGAAACTATGGCTACACCTTC	CSHTYSQDGNYGYTF
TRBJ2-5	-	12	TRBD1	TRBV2	TGTGCCTGTGGGACAGGGCTGGAGACCCAGTACTTC	CACGTGLETQYF